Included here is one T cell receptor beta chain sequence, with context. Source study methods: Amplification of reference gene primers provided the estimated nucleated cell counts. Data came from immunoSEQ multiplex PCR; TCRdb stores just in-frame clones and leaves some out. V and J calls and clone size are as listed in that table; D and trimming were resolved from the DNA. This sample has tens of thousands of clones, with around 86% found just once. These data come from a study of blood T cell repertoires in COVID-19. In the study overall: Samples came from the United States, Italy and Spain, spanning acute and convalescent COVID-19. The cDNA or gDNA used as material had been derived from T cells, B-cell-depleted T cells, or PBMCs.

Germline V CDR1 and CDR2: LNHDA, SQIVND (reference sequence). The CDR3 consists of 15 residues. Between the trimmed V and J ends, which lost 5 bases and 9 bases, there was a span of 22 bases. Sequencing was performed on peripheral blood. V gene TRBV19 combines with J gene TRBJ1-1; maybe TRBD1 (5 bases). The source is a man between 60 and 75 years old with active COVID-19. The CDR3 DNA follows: TGTGCCAGTAGTGATCCCTCGACAGTTCGGGAGAAAGCTTTCTTT. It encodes CASSDPSTVREKAFF. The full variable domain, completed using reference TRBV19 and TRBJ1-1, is DGGITQSPKYLFRKEGQNVTLSCEQNLNHDAMYWYRQDPGQGLRLIYYSQIVNDFQKGDIAEGYSVSREKKESFPLTVTSAQKNPTAFYLCASSDPSTVREKAFFGQGTRLTVV.